Reported below is one TCR beta chain. Its antigen is undetermined. V lost 1 base to trimming and J lost 0 bases, with 6 bases between them. Germline CDR1 reads SGHTA; CDR2 reads FQGNSA. The CDR3 length is 14 residues. Researchers ran the PCR with 60 Vbeta and 13 Jbeta primers. Data came from immunoSEQ multiplex PCR; TCRdb stores just in-frame clones and leaves some out. The sample shows fewer than 200,000 clones, around 80% of them seen only once. These data come from a study of cytomegalovirus exposure and HLA in healthy donors. General study results and limits: A later analysis associated 16,000 or so TCR beta sequences with HLA alleles at a 0.05 false discovery rate.

This chain joins TRBV7-2 and TRBJ1-1; no firm D call. Sample: PBMCs. The source is a woman between 50 and 59 years old in good health and CMV-seropositive. The CDR3: CASSLGGLNTEAFF. In DNA form, the CDR3 reads TGTGCCAGCAGCTTAGGAGGCCTGAACACTGAAGCTTTCTTT.